A single sample is the source of the 28 T cell receptor beta chains below, sequenced in a study of radiation and T cells in renal cell carcinoma. As to time point: blood 4 weeks post-SBRT, at nephrectomy. Treatment denoted: 15 Gy SBRT to primary tumor, nephrectomy 4 weeks later. Measured with immunoSEQ multiplex PCR; TCRdb has only the in-frame clones, and not every one. Of about 78,000 clones in the sample, 80% to 90% were seen once. Sequences were derived from blood, sampled from a patient whose treatment included radiotherapy and nephrectomy. These receptors all stem from a woman in her sixties or seventies with renal cell carcinoma.

The chain couples TRBV7-2 to TRBJ2-7; D is undetermined. The CDR3 has 15 amino acids. Germline values: CDR1 SGHTA, CDR2 FQGNSA. V lost 2 bases to trimming and J lost 0 bases, with 11 bases between them. The CDR3: CASSLTGKSSYEQYF. The CDR3 nucleotides are TGTGCCAGCAGCTTAACCGGTAAGAGCTCCTACGAGCAGTACTTC.

This clone was picked up one time. The V and J genes are TRBV6-5 and TRBJ1-1, with TRBD1 matching 9 bases. The CDR3 consists of 14 residues. Per the germline V gene, CDR1 is MNHEY and CDR2 is SVGAGI. V shed 3 bases, J shed 4 bases, and the junction held 3 bases outside the gene matches. CDR3 residues: CASSYDRGGTEAFF. The CDR3 DNA reads TGTGCCAGCAGTTATGACAGGGGGGGCACTGAAGCTTTCTTT.

The CDR3 reads CASSFSGTANSPLHF. CDR3 nucleotide sequence: TGTGCCAGCAGTTTTTCCGGGACAGCCAATTCACCCCTCCACTTT. The chain carries TRBV9 and TRBJ1-6; 7 bases match TRBD1. The length of the CDR3 is 15 residues. In germline, CDR1 is SGDLS, CDR2 YYNGEE. V gave up 5 bases and J gave up 7 bases; unmatched junction bases: 9.

This clone was detected a few times. CDR3 sequence reads: CASSRGQGGTEAFF. CDR3 sequence (DNA): TGTGCCAGCAGCAGGGGACAGGGGGGCACTGAAGCTTTCTTT. The chain recombines TRBV5-4 with TRBJ1-1, with 11 bases matching TRBD1. This CDR3 has 14 residues. Germline-derived CDR1 and CDR2 are SGHNT and YYREEE (reference sequence). Germline trimming cut 4 bases from V and 4 bases from J; bases unmatched to any gene: 3.

The chain uses TRBV28 and TRBJ2-2; possibly TRBD1 for D (6 bases). The CDR3 sequence is 15 residues long. Germline CDR1 and CDR2: MDHEN and SYDVKM. Trimming took 4 bases from V and 3 from J, leaving 12 bases between them. CDR3 loop: CASSSGTRDTGELFF. The CDR3 coding sequence is TGTGCCAGCAGTTCCGGGACAAGGGACACCGGGGAGCTGTTTTTT.

This rearrangement joins TRBV7-2 to TRBJ2-7; D is possibly TRBD1 (7 bases). Germline V gene lookup returns CDR1 SGHTA and CDR2 FQGNSA. This CDR3 comprises 17 residues. V gave up 5 bases and J gave up 5 bases, with 25 bases separating them. The CDR3 DNA is TGTGCCAGCAGCCGGAGAGGTGGAGGGGGCGCGAAAAACGAGCAGTACTTC. This translates into CASSRRGGGGAKNEQYF. Variable domain in full (rest from reference TRBV7-2 and TRBJ2-7): GAGVSQSPSNKVTEKGKDVELRCDPISGHTALYWYRQSLGQGLEFLIYFQGNSAPDKSGLPSDRFSAERTGGSVSTLTIQRTQQEDSAVYLCASSRRGGGGAKNEQYFGPGTRLTVT.

The genes are TRBV30 and TRBJ1-1, with D tentatively TRBD1 (6 bases). The CDR3 extends over 14 amino acids. From germline, CDR1 is GTSNPN and CDR2 SVGIG (reference sequence). Trimming took 1 base from V and 3 from J, leaving 12 bases between them. CDR3 amino acids: CAWSETGWHTEAFF. The DNA for the CDR3 is TGTGCCTGGAGTGAAACAGGGTGGCACACTGAAGCTTTCTTT.

This clone is a singleton in its sample. V usage is TRBV7-9 and J usage is TRBJ1-2; D perhaps matches TRBD1 (5 bases). Germline CDR1 and CDR2: SEHNR and FQNEAQ (reference sequence). The CDR3 has 14 amino acids. Trimming cost V 2 bases and J 6 bases, with 13 bases left between them. The CDR3 here is CASSLSGGENGYTF. CDR3 nucleotides: TGTGCCAGCAGCTTAAGCGGGGGGGAGAATGGCTACACCTTC.

The chain joins TRBV18 to TRBJ1-1, with a tentative D call TRBD1 (5 bases). Germline loops: CDR1 KGHSH, CDR2 LQKENI. Trimming pared 6 bases from V and 3 bases from J, leaving 11 bases between. This CDR3 contains 13 residues. CDR3 DNA sequence: TGTGCCAGCTCTCAGGGACGGGACACTGAAGCTTTCTTT. Protein product: CASSQGRDTEAFF.

The rearrangement uses TRBV11-3 and TRBJ2-3; tentative D call: TRBD2 (6 bases). This CDR3 is built from 15 residues. CDR1 SGHNT and CDR2 YENEEA come from the germline V gene. Deletions cut 2 bases from V and 1 base from J, with 10 bases between. For the CDR3, the DNA is TGTGCCAGCAGCTTACGGCCGGGGGGCACAGATACGCAGTATTTT. Protein sequence: CASSLRPGGTDTQYF. Looking up the rest from reference TRBV11-3 and TRBJ2-3 gives the full variable domain: EAGVVQSPRYKIIEKKQPVAFWCNPISGHNTLYWYLQNLGQGPELLIRYENEEAVDDSQLPKDRFSAERLKGVDSTLKIQPAELGDSAVYLCASSLRPGGTDTQYFGPGTRLTVL.

Worth noting for this clone: The same CDR3 is also encoded by other DNA sequences in this sample. The gene calls are TRBV5-1 and TRBJ1-4; the match to TRBD1 covers 9 bases. Germline V gene lookup returns CDR1 SGHRS and CDR2 YFSETQ. V was pared by 4 bases and J by 8 bases, with 6 bases of the junction left unmatched. The CDR3 is made up of 14 amino acids. The DNA for the CDR3 is TGCGCCAGCAGCCCGGGACAGGGAAGAGAAAAACTGTTTTTT. Its translation: CASSPGQGREKLFF. Based on the CDR3 plus reference TRBV5-1 and TRBJ1-4, the full variable domain is KAGVTQTPRYLIKTRGQQVTLSCSPISGHRSVSWYQQTPGQGLQFLFEYFSETQRNKGNFPGRFSGRQFSNSRSEMNVSTLELGDSALYLCASSPGQGREKLFFGSGTQLSVL.

The genes are TRBV11-3 and TRBJ1-4; weak D call: TRBD1 (5 bases). Germline V gives CDR1 SGHNT, CDR2 YENEEA. With 0 bases removed from V and 6 bases from J, the gap between germline ends came to 14 bases. The CDR3 consists of 16 residues. The CDR3 loop is CASSLDLGPGHEKLFF. The DNA of the CDR3 is TGTGCCAGCAGCTTAGATCTGGGACCGGGACATGAAAAACTGTTTTTT.

The rearrangement links TRBV4-2 to TRBJ2-7, with D possibly being TRBD1 (6 bases). The CDR3 has 15 amino acids. V was cut by 6 bases and J by 5 bases, with 20 bases left in between. Germline V gene data show CDR1 as LGHNA and CDR2 as YNFKEQ. The CDR3 DNA reads TGTGCCAGCAGACCCGGGACAACCTTGACTCACGAGCAGTACTTC. Its protein product is CASRPGTTLTHEQYF.

This clone was seen once. This chain connects TRBV2 to TRBJ2-7, with TRBD1 identical over 7 bases. V lost 9 bases and J lost 6; bases outside the gene matches: 5. The germline CDR1 and CDR2 sequences are SNHLY and FYNNEI. This CDR3 contains 11 residues. The CDR3 spells CASSQGFEQYF. The CDR3 bases are TGTGCCAGTTCACAGGGGTTCGAGCAGTACTTC.

The rearrangement links TRBV11-2 to TRBJ2-2, with D possibly being TRBD1 or TRBD2 (6 bases each). In germline, CDR1 is SGHAT, CDR2 FQNNGV. Trimming took off 4 bases at V and 3 bases at J, with 15 bases between the two ends. The CDR3 covers 16 residues. The CDR3 nucleotides are TGTGCCAGCAGCTCGGGGGCCCGGAAGGACACCGGGGAGCTGTTTTTT. Amino acid sequence: CASSSGARKDTGELFF.

This clone was seen only once. This chain uses TRBV7-3 with TRBJ2-3, with D maybe TRBD1 (5 bases). The CDR3 covers 14 residues. V lost 5 bases and J 2 bases, leaving 11 bases between the germline ends. In germline, CDR1 is SGHTA, CDR2 FQGTGA. The CDR3 coding sequence is TGTGCCAGCAGCAAGGACACCTACACAGATACGCAGTATTTT. Its protein is CASSKDTYTDTQYF.

The V and J genes are TRBV9 and TRBJ2-1; D unclear. V was trimmed by 4 bases and J by 7 bases, leaving 15 bases between them. This CDR3 comprises 14 residues. Germline CDR1 reads SGDLS; CDR2 reads YYNGEE. The CDR3, as DNA: TGTGCCAGCAGCATAGCAACCCCCATGAATGAGCAGTTCTTC. It is translated as CASSIATPMNEQFF.

This chain links TRBV27 with TRBJ1-1, with 12 bases fitting TRBD1. With V trimmed by 6 bases and J by 7 bases, 12 bases remained unmatched. The germline gives CDR1 MNHEY, CDR2 SMNVEV (reference sequence). This CDR3 is 16 amino acids long. The DNA of the CDR3 is TGTGCCAGCAGAAAACCGGGACAGGGGGCTCGGGTTGAAGCTTTCTTT. This gives the protein CASRKPGQGARVEAFF.

This clone was seen a single time. The chain links TRBV7-9 to TRBJ2-7; tentative D call: TRBD1 (5 bases). CDR1 SEHNR and CDR2 FQNEAQ come from the germline V gene (reference sequence). V lost 9 bases and J lost 3, with 18 bases in between. This CDR3 is 14 amino acids long. As DNA, the CDR3 is TGTGCCAGTCACCCAGGGCAGGGAAGCTACGAGCAGTACTTC. As protein: CASHPGQGSYEQYF.

This chain links TRBV28 with TRBJ1-5, with 8 bases fitting TRBD1. The CDR3 contains 16 residues. CDR1 is MDHEN, CDR2 SYDVKM, per germline. J gave up 6 bases and V 5 bases, and 12 bases lay outside the gene matches. CDR3 amino acids: CASSLPGAGGFQPQHF. CDR3 nucleotides: TGTGCCAGCAGTCTACCCGGGGCAGGGGGCTTTCAGCCCCAGCATTTT.

V gene TRBV5-1 combines with J gene TRBJ1-4; maybe TRBD1 (5 bases). The length of the CDR3 is 15 residues. Looked up from germline, CDR1 is SGHRS and CDR2 is YFSETQ. V lost 0 bases and J 8 bases, leaving 14 bases between the germline ends. The chain's CDR3 is CASSLEGRVGEKLFF. The CDR3 region has the DNA TGCGCCAGCAGCTTGGAGGGCAGGGTCGGGGAAAAACTGTTTTTT.

The V call is TRBV7-2, the J call TRBJ2-7; D not resolved. The germline V and J ends were trimmed by 1 base and 4 bases, with 11 bases remaining between them. Germline CDR1 and CDR2: SGHTA and FQGNSA. The length of the CDR3 is 14 residues. Here the CDR3 reads CASSLGRGSYEQYF. For the CDR3, the DNA is TGTGCCAGCAGCTTAGGGAGAGGATCATACGAGCAGTACTTC.

V usage is TRBV19 and J usage is TRBJ2-3, with D hard to call. Trimming cost V 5 bases and J 7 bases, with 10 bases left between them. CDR3 length equals 12 residues. The germline gives CDR1 LNHDA, CDR2 SQIVND (reference sequence). The CDR3 protein is CASSESLYTQYF. Here the CDR3 DNA reads TGTGCCAGTAGTGAGTCTTTGTATACGCAGTATTTT.

This chain connects TRBV7-2 to TRBJ2-7; 9 nucleotides match TRBD1. Germline trimming cut 5 bases from V and 4 bases from J; bases unmatched to any gene: 6. The CDR3 runs to 14 residues. The germline gives CDR1 SGHTA, CDR2 FQGNSA. The CDR3 DNA sequence: TGTGCCAGCAGCCTCAGGACAGGGGCGTACGAGCAGTACTTC. It codes for CASSLRTGAYEQYF.

The chain carries TRBV28 and TRBJ1-6; D is undetermined. This CDR3 region has 13 residues. Trimming left V 8 bases short and J 5 bases short, with 10 bases between. Germline-derived CDR1 and CDR2 are MDHEN and SYDVKM. CDR3 amino acids: CASGLLHNSPLHF. The CDR3 DNA sequence: TGTGCCAGCGGACTGCTGCATAATTCACCCCTCCACTTT.

There are a few counts of this clone. This rearrangement joins TRBV28 to TRBJ2-5; 10 positions match TRBD1. The V gene end was trimmed by 5 bases and the J gene end by 5 bases; junction bases not matched to a gene: 5. Looked up from germline, CDR1 is MDHEN and CDR2 is SYDVKM. The CDR3 has 14 residues. In DNA form, the CDR3 reads TGTGCCAGCAGTGGGACAGGGGTACGGGAGACCCAGTACTTC. It encodes CASSGTGVRETQYF.

This chain joins TRBV7-2 and TRBJ1-3; D is uncertain. The CDR3 totals 14 residues. Trimming pared 6 bases from V and 0 bases from J, leaving 9 bases between. The germline V gene has CDR1 SGHTA and CDR2 FQGNSA. The CDR3: CASRVAHSGNTIYF. The CDR3 DNA follows: TGTGCCAGCAGAGTCGCCCACTCTGGAAACACCATATATTTT.

V usage is TRBV5-4 and J usage is TRBJ2-5; no definite D call. The V and J ends lost 4 bases and 4 bases respectively, with 11 bases between them. The CDR3 loop spans 13 amino acids. The germline V gene has CDR1 SGHNT and CDR2 YYREEE (reference sequence). The CDR3 is CASSPRLRETQYF. The DNA for the CDR3 is TGTGCCAGCAGCCCCAGGTTAAGAGAGACCCAGTACTTC. Full variable domain (missing parts from reference TRBV5-4 and TRBJ2-5): ETGVTQSPTHLIKTRGQQVTLRCSSQSGHNTVSWYQQALGQGPQFIFQYYREEENGRGNFPPRFSGLQFPNYSSELNVNALELDDSALYLCASSPRLRETQYFGPGTRLLVL.